Listed here is a single T cell receptor beta chain. Sequencing used immunoSEQ multiplex PCR; TCRdb keeps in-frame clones, though not all of them. The profile shows over 60,000 clones, 93% of them singletons. The data originate from a study of technical replicates of blood from several donors. The trim removed 2 bases at V and 3 bases at J, leaving 2 bases unmatched. This CDR3 region has 14 residues. CDR1 is SGHAT, CDR2 FQNNGV, per germline. The sequenced sample consisted of T cells isolated from PBMCs. The TCR sequence derives from a human donor in good health. The V call is TRBV11-2, the J call TRBJ2-7; TRBD1 matches at 9 bases. DNA of the CDR3: TGTGCCAGCAGCTTATGGACAGGGGACTACGAGCAGTACTTC. Translation: CASSLWTGDYEQYF.